A selection of T cell receptor beta chains follows, all from one sample in a study of blood T cell repertoires in COVID-19. Profiling relied on immunoSEQ multiplex PCR, and the TCRdb table lists in-frame clones only, not all of them. Of fewer than 300,000 clones in the sample, 88% were seen once. The sequencing input was PBMCs or T cells enriched from blood (not recorded which). The source of these receptors is a woman in her thirties or forties with acute COVID-19. The CDR3 runs from the conserved cysteine through the conserved F or W. D genes are given only for firm matches. The size entry is marked missing in some rows and otherwise reads once, few, many or a size class.

>TRBD2|TRBJ2-1|.|TRBV3-1/TRBV3-2
CASSPSLAGEVNEQFF
TGTGCCAGCAGCCCTTCACTAGCGGGAGAGGTAAATGAGCAGTTCTTC
>.|TRBJ2-2|.|TRBV7-2
CASSLAARGITGELFF
TGTGCCAGCAGCTTAGCGGCCAGGGGTATTACCGGGGAGCTGTTTTTT
>TRBD1|TRBJ1-6|.|TRBV9
CASSVRQGNNSPLHF
TGTGCCAGCAGCGTGCGACAGGGGAATAATTCACCCCTCCACTTT
>.|TRBJ2-1|.|TRBV11-2
CASSLSLDRAYNEQFF
TGTGCCAGCAGCTTAAGTTTAGACCGGGCCTACAATGAGCAGTTCTTC
>TRBD1|TRBJ1-1|.|TRBV20-1
CSASGTGGADTEAFF
TGCAGTGCTAGTGGGACAGGGGGCGCCGACACTGAAGCTTTCTTT
>TRBD2|TRBJ2-1|few|TRBV28
CASTTSGSAQFF
TGTGCCAGCACTACTAGCGGGAGTGCGCAGTTCTTC
>.|TRBJ2-3|.|TRBV2
CASSLLENTDTQYF
TGTGCCAGCAGTCTGTTAGAAAACACAGATACGCAGTATTTT
>TRBD1|TRBJ2-1|.|TRBV9
CASSGFGTGAGEQFF
TGTGCCAGCAGCGGATTCGGGACAGGGGCGGGAGAGCAGTTCTTC
>TRBD2|TRBJ2-1|.|TRBV4-1
CASSQGAGLAGEGNEQFF
TGCGCCAGCAGCCAAGGGGCGGGTCTAGCGGGAGAAGGGAATGAGCAGTTCTTC
>.|TRBJ2-2|.|TRBV5-1
CASSRQQGNTGELFF
TGCGCCAGCAGTCGACAACAGGGGAACACCGGGGAGCTGTTTTTT